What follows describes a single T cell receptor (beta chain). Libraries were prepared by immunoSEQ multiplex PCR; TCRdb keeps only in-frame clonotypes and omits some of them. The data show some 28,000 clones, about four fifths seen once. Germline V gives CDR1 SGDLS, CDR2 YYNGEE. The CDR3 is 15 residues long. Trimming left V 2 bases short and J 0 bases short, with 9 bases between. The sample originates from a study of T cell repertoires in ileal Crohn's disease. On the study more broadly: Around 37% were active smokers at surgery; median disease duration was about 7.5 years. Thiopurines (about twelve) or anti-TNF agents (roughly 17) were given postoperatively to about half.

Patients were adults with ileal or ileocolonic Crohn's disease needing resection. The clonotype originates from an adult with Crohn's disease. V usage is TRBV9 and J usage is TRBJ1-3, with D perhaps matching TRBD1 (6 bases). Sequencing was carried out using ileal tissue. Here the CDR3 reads CASSVDSTSGNTIYF. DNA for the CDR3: TGTGCCAGCAGCGTGGACAGCACCTCTGGAAACACCATATATTTT.